These 22 T cell receptor beta chains came from one sample sequenced in a study of shared clonotypes between healthy human individuals. Sequencing used immunoSEQ multiplex PCR; TCRdb keeps in-frame clones, though not all of them. The table records about 610,000 clones, about 96% of them present only once. The sample comprised naive CD4+ T cells sorted from blood. Subset: CD45RA+ positively selected. The origin of the receptors is a woman in her 30s in good health.

For the CDR3, the DNA is TGTGCCAGCAGACCCGGGACAGACTATGGCTACACCTTC. This sequence encodes CASRPGTDYGYTF. The chain is built from TRBV28 and TRBJ1-2, with 7 bases that match TRBD1. Trimming cost V 6 bases and J 3 bases; bases outside gene matches: 4. The CDR3 consists of 13 residues. Per the germline V gene, CDR1 is MDHEN and CDR2 is SYDVKM.

This sequence joins TRBV18 and TRBJ2-7; TRBD1 matches 7 bases. V lost 3 bases and J lost 5; bases outside the gene matches: 7. The CDR3 totals 14 residues. The V gene's germline CDR1 is KGHSH and CDR2 LQKENI. CDR3 residues: CASSPGDRPNEQYF. In nucleotides, the CDR3 is TGTGCCAGCTCACCGGGGGACAGACCCAACGAGCAGTACTTC.

The chain is built from TRBV6-1 and TRBJ2-1, with a tentative D call TRBD2 (6 bases). The germline gives CDR1 MNHNS, CDR2 SASEGT. The CDR3 has 13 residues. V was clipped by 7 bases and J by 0 bases, with 7 bases between them. Here the CDR3 reads CASTGGSYNEQFF. The CDR3 coding sequence is TGTGCCAGCACCGGGGGCTCCTACAATGAGCAGTTCTTC.

This clone has just a few counts. The rearrangement uses TRBV28 and TRBJ1-5, with no clear D. The CDR3 is made up of 12 amino acids. Germline V CDR1 and CDR2: MDHEN, SYDVKM. The V gene lost 3 bases and the J gene lost 4 bases, with 4 bases spanning the gap. The CDR3 region is CASSFANQPQHF. CDR3 DNA sequence: TGTGCCAGCAGTTTCGCTAATCAGCCCCAGCATTTT.

The rearrangement uses TRBV5-1 and TRBJ2-7; D remains unclear. The CDR3 runs to 14 residues. V lost 0 bases, J lost 0 bases, and 7 bases lay in between. Looked up from germline, CDR1 is SGHRS and CDR2 is YFSETQ. DNA of the CDR3: TGCGCCAGCAGCTTGGCCACAGCCTCCTACGAGCAGTACTTC. It codes for CASSLATASYEQYF. Looking up the rest from reference TRBV5-1 and TRBJ2-7 gives the full variable domain: KAGVTQTPRYLIKTRGQQVTLSCSPISGHRSVSWYQQTPGQGLQFLFEYFSETQRNKGNFPGRFSGRQFSNSRSEMNVSTLELGDSALYLCASSLATASYEQYFGPGTRLTVT.

As concerns this clone: This sample also contains other DNA sequences that code for the same CDR3. The V and J genes are TRBV11-2 and TRBJ2-7; unclear D gene. CDR3 length: 12 amino acids. Germline V gene sequence: CDR1 SGHAT, CDR2 FQNNGV. V shed 0 bases and J shed 3 bases, with 3 bases lying between them. CDR3 nucleotides: TGTGCCAGCAGCTTAGATCGCTACGAGCAGTACTTC. Translating gives CASSLDRYEQYF.

The V and J genes are TRBV15 and TRBJ2-1; the match to TRBD1 covers 10 bases. The CDR3 covers 15 residues. V gave up 7 bases and J gave up 4 bases; unmatched junction bases: 7. From germline, CDR1 is LNHNV and CDR2 YYDKDF (reference sequence). This chain's CDR3 is CATTRDRGLYNEQFF. The CDR3 DNA follows: TGTGCCACCACTAGGGACAGGGGACTATACAATGAGCAGTTCTTC.

Only one count was recorded for this clone. This sequence joins TRBV14 and TRBJ2-1; TRBD1 might be the D (6 bases). V shed 4 bases and J shed 2 bases, with 12 bases lying between them. Germline V gene sequence: CDR1 SGHDN, CDR2 FVKESK. The length of the CDR3 is 15 residues. Here the CDR3 reads CASSPNRVPYNEQFF. In DNA, the CDR3 is TGTGCCAGCAGCCCCAACAGGGTACCCTACAATGAGCAGTTCTTC.

The chain combines TRBV7-2 with TRBJ2-1; 8 nucleotides match TRBD2. Germline lookup yields CDR1 SGHTA and CDR2 FQGNSA. CDR3 size: 15 residues. V shed 5 bases, J shed 6 bases, and the junction held 9 bases outside the gene matches. The CDR3 sequence: CASSPVALAANEQFF. CDR3 in DNA: TGTGCCAGCAGCCCTGTAGCACTAGCGGCCAATGAGCAGTTCTTC.

The chain uses TRBV5-1 and TRBJ2-6; 8 bases are a match to TRBD1. Trimming cost V 6 bases and J 2 bases; bases outside gene matches: 10. Germline loops: CDR1 SGHRS, CDR2 YFSETQ. The CDR3 is 17 amino acids. The CDR3: CASTRDRPAAGANVLTF. The CDR3 nucleotides read TGCGCCAGCACCAGGGACAGGCCTGCCGCTGGGGCCAACGTCCTGACTTTC.

This chain links TRBV27 with TRBJ2-7; D is tentatively TRBD1 or TRBD2 (6 bases each). Germline V lookup: CDR1 MNHEY, CDR2 SMNVEV (reference sequence). The CDR3 covers 15 residues. V shed 7 bases and J shed 1 base, with 17 bases lying between them. The CDR3 is CASMTGGRTSYEQYF. Written as DNA, the CDR3 is TGTGCCAGCATGACCGGGGGCAGAACGTCCTACGAGCAGTACTTC.

The J gene is TRBJ1-3, the V gene TRBV6-5; unclear D gene. This CDR3 is built from 15 residues. Between the trimmed V and J ends, which lost 2 bases and 4 bases, there was a span of 12 bases. Germline-derived CDR1 and CDR2 are MNHEY and SVGAGI. The chain's CDR3 is CASSYKLGPGNTIYF. In nucleotides, the CDR3 is TGTGCCAGCAGTTACAAATTAGGGCCCGGAAACACCATATATTTT.

The rearrangement uses TRBV5-8 and TRBJ2-7; TRBD2 is a possible D gene (6 bases). The length of the CDR3 is 15 residues. Trimming left V 0 bases short and J 1 base short, with 11 bases between. The germline CDR1 and CDR2 sequences are SGHTS and YDEGEE. As DNA, the CDR3 is TGTGCCAGCAGCTTGGGACTTAGCGGATCCTACGAGCAGTACTTC. Its translation: CASSLGLSGSYEQYF.

The rearrangement uses TRBV11-2 and TRBJ2-7; 13 bases agree with TRBD2. The CDR3 totals 15 residues. Germline lookup yields CDR1 SGHAT and CDR2 FQNNGV. V lost 5 bases, J lost 7 bases, and 8 bases stayed unmatched. The CDR3 region has the DNA TGTGCCAGCAGCCCCGGACTAGCGGGAGTAGGGGAGCAGTACTTC. Its protein product is CASSPGLAGVGEQYF.

The chain is built from TRBV6-7 and TRBJ1-2; D call uncertain. TRBV6-7 is given ORF status, its function remaining uncertain. The V gene lost 6 bases and the J gene lost 4 bases, with 18 bases spanning the gap. The CDR3 has 15 residues. As DNA, the CDR3 is TGTGCCAGCAGCCGAGACCTATCCAAGAGCTATGGCTACACCTTC. This codes for CASSRDLSKSYGYTF.

The chain uses TRBV7-8 and TRBJ2-7; TRBD2 aligns across 12 bases. CDR1 and CDR2 (germline): SGHVS, FQNEAQ. The ends lost 5 bases at V and 3 bases at J; junction bases unmatched: 14. CDR3 length equals 18 residues. CDR3 protein: CASSTQIGLAGKNYEQYF. The DNA for the CDR3 is TGTGCCAGCAGCACACAAATTGGACTAGCGGGGAAAAACTACGAGCAGTACTTC. Using reference TRBV7-8 and TRBJ2-7 for the parts outside the CDR3, the full variable domain is GAGVSQSPRYKVAKRGQDVALRCDPISGHVSLFWYQQALGQGPEFLTYFQNEAQLDKSGLPSDRFFAERPEGSVSTLKIQRTQQEDSAVYLCASSTQIGLAGKNYEQYFGPGTRLTVT.

The chain uses TRBV6-6 and TRBJ1-1, with unresolved D. Trimming pared 2 bases from V and 5 bases from J, leaving 12 bases between. Germline V gives CDR1 MNHNY, CDR2 SVGAGI (reference sequence). This CDR3 has 14 amino acids. The CDR3 DNA follows: TGTGCCAGCAGTTACCAAGCAATGGAAACTGAAGCTTTCTTT. Protein product: CASSYQAMETEAFF.

This chain links TRBV6-5 with TRBJ1-3; D unclear. Germline lookup yields CDR1 MNHEY and CDR2 SVGAGI. The CDR3 runs 15 residues. The germline V and J ends were trimmed by 0 bases and 0 bases, with 6 bases remaining between them. CDR3 coding DNA: TGTGCCAGCAGTTACTCGGAAAGCTCTGGAAACACCATATATTTT. Protein: CASSYSESSGNTIYF.

This rearrangement joins TRBV14 to TRBJ2-5; tentative D call: TRBD1 (6 bases). The germline V gene has CDR1 SGHDN and CDR2 FVKESK. The V gene lost 2 bases and the J gene lost 12 bases, with 10 bases spanning the gap. CDR3 length: 11 residues. CDR3 sequence reads: CASSQRTVKYF. CDR3 nucleotide sequence: TGTGCCAGCAGCCAAAGGACAGTCAAGTACTTC.

The genes are TRBV19 and TRBJ2-7; 10 positions match TRBD2. CDR1 is LNHDA, CDR2 SQIVND, per germline (reference sequence). The ends lost 7 bases at V and 5 bases at J; junction bases unmatched: 11. There are 15 residues in the CDR3. CDR3 sequence reads: CASTSGSLPIDEQYF. DNA of the CDR3: TGTGCCAGTACTAGCGGGAGTCTCCCTATAGACGAGCAGTACTTC.

J is TRBJ2-7 and V is TRBV11-3, with D hard to call. V was trimmed by 3 bases and J by 3 bases, leaving 9 bases between them. In germline, CDR1 is SGHNT, CDR2 YENEEA. The CDR3 loop spans 13 amino acids. CDR3 loop: CASSFRDGYEQYF. CDR3 bases: TGTGCCAGCAGCTTCCGTGACGGCTACGAGCAGTACTTC.

This clone was picked up one time. The chain is built from TRBV18 and TRBJ2-1; 9 bases line up with TRBD1. CDR3 length: 16 amino acids. Trimming cost V 3 bases and J 5 bases; bases outside gene matches: 8. The germline CDR1 and CDR2 sequences are KGHSH and LQKENI. The CDR3 loop reads CASSPQTGGENNEQFF. The CDR3 bases are TGTGCCAGCTCACCCCAGACAGGGGGGGAGAACAATGAGCAGTTCTTC. Looking up the rest from reference TRBV18 and TRBJ2-1 gives the full variable domain: NAGVMQNPRHLVRRRGQEARLRCSPMKGHSHVYWYRQLPEEGLKFMVYLQKENIIDESGMPKERFSAEFPKEGPSILRIQQVVRGDSAAYFCASSPQTGGENNEQFFGPGTRLTVL.